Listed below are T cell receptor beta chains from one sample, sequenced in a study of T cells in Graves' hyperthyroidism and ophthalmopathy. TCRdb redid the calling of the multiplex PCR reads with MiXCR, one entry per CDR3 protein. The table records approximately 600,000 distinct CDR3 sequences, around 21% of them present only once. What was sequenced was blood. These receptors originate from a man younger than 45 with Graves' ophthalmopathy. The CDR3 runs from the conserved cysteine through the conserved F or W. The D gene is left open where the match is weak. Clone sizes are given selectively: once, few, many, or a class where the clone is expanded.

CDR3aa: CASSSPPGTSGRTYEQYF; CDR3nt: TGTGCCAGCAGCAGCCCCCCTGGGACTAGCGGGAGAACCTACGAGCAGTACTTC; d_gene: TRBD2; v_gene: TRBV28; abundance: many; j_gene: TRBJ2-7
CDR3aa: CATSDRAGSYNEQFF; CDR3nt: TGTGCCACCAGTGATCGAGCGGGGTCCTACAATGAGCAGTTCTTC; d_gene: TRBD2; v_gene: TRBV24-1; abundance: NA; j_gene: TRBJ2-1
CDR3aa: CASSPKRREYTEAFF; CDR3nt: TGTGCCAGCAGTCCTAAGAGAAGGGAGTACACTGAAGCTTTCTTT; d_gene: NA; v_gene: TRBV28; abundance: many; j_gene: TRBJ1-1
CDR3aa: CATRAGAVSTDTQYF; CDR3nt: TGTGCCACGCGGGCGGGAGCGGTAAGCACAGATACGCAGTATTTT; d_gene: TRBD2; v_gene: TRBV6-1; abundance: NA; j_gene: TRBJ2-3
CDR3aa: CASSEAWGRWAFF; CDR3nt: TGTGCCAGCAGTGAAGCGTGGGGGCGATGGGCTTTCTTT; d_gene: NA; v_gene: TRBV6-1; abundance: NA; j_gene: TRBJ1-1
CDR3aa: CASSLRGLGEIYEQYF; CDR3nt: TGTGCCAGCAGTTTACGGGGACTAGGAGAAATCTACGAGCAGTACTTC; d_gene: TRBD2; v_gene: TRBV28; abundance: once; j_gene: TRBJ2-7
CDR3aa: CASSVEVAADTQYF; CDR3nt: TGTGCCAGCAGCGTAGAGGTAGCCGCAGATACGCAGTATTTT; d_gene: NA; v_gene: TRBV9; abundance: NA; j_gene: TRBJ2-3
CDR3aa: CASSLAASGRVYEQYF; CDR3nt: TGTGCCAGCAGCTTAGCGGCTAGCGGGAGGGTTTACGAGCAGTACTTC; d_gene: TRBD2; v_gene: TRBV7-2; abundance: NA; j_gene: TRBJ2-7
CDR3aa: CSAPSDHSGYIQETQYF; CDR3nt: TGCAGTGCTCCCTCAGACCATAGCGGATATATCCAAGAGACCCAGTACTTC; d_gene: NA; v_gene: TRBV20-1; abundance: NA; j_gene: TRBJ2-5
CDR3aa: CASSYRRDFTSYEQYF; CDR3nt: TGTGCCAGCAGTTACCGCCGGGACTTTACCTCCTACGAGCAGTACTTC; d_gene: NA; v_gene: TRBV6-5; abundance: many; j_gene: TRBJ2-7
CDR3aa: CASRTSTGRADTQYF; CDR3nt: TGTGCCAGTAGGACTTCCACCGGGAGGGCAGATACGCAGTATTTT; d_gene: TRBD2; v_gene: TRBV19; abundance: NA; j_gene: TRBJ2-3
CDR3aa: CAGGQDPSTDTQYF; CDR3nt: TGTGCCGGGGGACAGGACCCTAGCACAGATACGCAGTATTTT; d_gene: TRBD1; v_gene: TRBV30; abundance: few; j_gene: TRBJ2-3